This section outlines one TCR beta chain sequence together with its context. Its antigen is currently unknown. Trimming at V came to 0 bases and at J to 3 bases, leaving 11 bases not matched to a gene. The V gene's germline CDR1 is SGHRS and CDR2 YFSETQ. The CDR3 sequence is 17 residues long. Method: immunoSEQ multiplex PCR; TCRdb's copy keeps in-frame clones and lacks some. The data show more than 110,000 clones, about 93% seen once. These data are taken from a study of T cell responses to AZD1222 COVID-19 vaccine. Overall study findings and caveats: Variant regions that are unmutated are reportedly the target of nearly half of spike-specific TCRs.

The sequences come from peripheral blood, collected on day 0 of AZD1222 vaccination. The clonotype comes from an adult in good health. The chain combines TRBV5-1 with TRBJ2-7; the match to TRBD2 covers 8 bases. The chain's CDR3 is CASSLAGVSGTDYEQYF. CDR3 DNA sequence: TGCGCCAGCAGCTTGGCCGGGGTTAGCGGGACCGACTACGAGCAGTACTTC.